This T cell receptor beta chain was sequenced for a study of T-cell reconstitution after alpha-beta-depleted transplantation in children. Unique molecular identifiers were used in preparing the TCRbeta library. TCRdb independently ran MiXCR on the PCR reads; one entry per CDR3 protein. This table has hundreds of thousands of distinct CDR3 sequences, 15% to 20% appearing once. This clonotype was observed many times. The antigen is not known. V was clipped by 5 bases and J by 0 bases; unmatched bases: 11. There are 18 residues in the CDR3. Regarding the study as a whole: Expanded graft clones numbering several hundred reportedly gave rise to alpha-beta T cells about two months after transplant. Several patients had high TCRbeta diversity at day 60; it came from surviving recipient T cells and thymic progenitors. Among T cells one year after transplant, newly produced cells accounted for most counts and diversity.

This clonotype was obtained from a male patient aged 2 to 10 who had a stem cell transplant for acute lymphoblastic leukemia, so the T cells may come from the graft donor. Sequencing was performed on PBMCs, mostly from graft donor cells, taken 360 days after TCRalphabeta/CD19-depleted stem cell transplant. The chain is built from TRBV12-3 or TRBV12-4 and TRBJ2-3, with 10 positions matching TRBD1. The CDR3 reads CASSSDRGLAVSTDTQYF. For the CDR3, the DNA is TGTGCCAGCAGTAGCGACAGGGGGCTCGCCGTTAGCACAGATACGCAGTATTTT.